These 15 T cell receptor beta chains share one sample of origin, sequenced in a study of breast tumors, draining lymph nodes, adjacent tissues (dated by TCRdb to about 2016). The library came from multiplex PCR. This sample was sequenced with an Illumina HiSeq 2000. Clones were called with MiXCR by TCRdb after fastp trimmed the public reads at Q25, and only in-frame beta chains were retained. One record per CDR3 amino acid sequence lists the most common genes and DNA. The sample has about 140,000 distinct CDR3 sequences on record, roughly 33% of them singletons. 2.3% of the sample is in the top ten clones. The lymph node samples were taken from the axillary draining lymph nodes of breast cancer patients. The sample taken for sequencing was axillary lymph node tissue. These receptors originate from a female donor with breast cancer. Some clones in this sample may be carry-over from other donors' samples.

CDR3 DNA sequence: TGTGCCAGCAGTCATCGGGGTGGGGGCGCTGGGAACATTCAGTACTTC. Translation: CASSHRGGGAGNIQYF. The chain links TRBV6-1 to TRBJ2-4; maybe TRBD1 (6 bases). The CDR3 is made up of 16 amino acids. Germline V gene sequence: CDR1 MNHNS, CDR2 SASEGT. The V and J ends lost 5 bases and 7 bases respectively, with 21 bases between them.

This clonotype was counted many times. An end of the junction differs from the germline gene, which may be a read error. The chain links TRBV6-4 to TRBJ2-1, with 9 positions matching TRBD1. The V gene's germline CDR1 is MRHNA and CDR2 SNTAGT. The CDR3 contains 15 residues. The CDR3 spells CASSHSTGGYNEQFF. DNA of the CDR3: TGTGCCAGCAGTCACTCGACAGGGGGATACAATGAGCAGTTCTTC.

This clonotype was seen repeatedly, ten times or more. The chain uses TRBV6-6 and TRBJ1-3; 8 bases map to TRBD1. Unmatched junction bases numbered 11, after V lost 7 bases and J lost 6 bases. The CDR3 is 15 amino acids. CDR1 is MNHNY and CDR2 is SVGAGI in the germline V gene (reference sequence). The CDR3 bases are TGTGCCAGCAAATCCGGGAGACAGGGGCCAAACACCATATATTTT. It yields the protein CASKSGRQGPNTIYF.

This clonotype was counted only a few times. This may stem from a read error, because a much larger clone lies one nucleotide away. This chain uses TRBV12-3 or TRBV12-4 with TRBJ2-7; D tentatively fits TRBD1 or TRBD2 (5 bases each). This CDR3 has 18 amino acids. V was clipped by 5 bases and J by 5 bases, with 28 bases between them. The CDR3 loop is CASSGRISLGVLTDEQYF. In DNA form, the CDR3 reads TGTGCCAGCAGTGGCCGAATATCCCTGGGGGTATTAACGGACGAGCAGTACTTC.

The rearrangement uses TRBV20-1 and TRBJ1-1; D possibly corresponds to TRBD1 (5 bases). The CDR3 is 14 residues long. The V and J ends lost 3 bases and 6 bases respectively, with 17 bases between them. Looked up from germline, CDR1 is DFQATT and CDR2 is SNEGSKA (reference sequence). CDR3 sequence: CSASDWAGLPEAFF. CDR3 nucleotides: TGCAGTGCTAGTGATTGGGCAGGGTTACCTGAAGCTTTCTTT.

The rearrangement links TRBV7-8 to TRBJ2-3; 13 bases agree with TRBD2. Losses at the gene ends were 4 bases for V and 3 bases for J; bases not matched to a gene: 7. This CDR3 region has 17 residues. The V gene's germline CDR1 is SGHVS and CDR2 FQNEAQ. The CDR3: CASSSGELAGGTDTQYF. The CDR3 region has the DNA TGTGCCAGCAGCTCGGGGGAACTAGCGGGGGGGACAGATACGCAGTATTTT.

This clonotype was seen at least ten times. The J gene is TRBJ1-6, the V gene TRBV3-1; 7 bases match TRBD1. This CDR3 has 14 amino acids. Germline trimming cut 2 bases from V and 10 bases from J; bases unmatched to any gene: 5. The germline V gene has CDR1 LGHDT and CDR2 YNNKEL (reference sequence). CDR3: CASSQLSTGSPLHF. The CDR3 DNA reads TGTGCCAGCAGCCAACTCTCGACAGGGTCACCCCTCCACTTT.

This clonotype was seen at least ten times. The chain recombines TRBV19 with TRBJ1-5; D is perhaps TRBD1 (5 bases). V was clipped by 11 bases and J by 2 bases, with 22 bases between them. This CDR3 is built from 16 residues. Germline V CDR1 and CDR2: LNHDA, SQIVND (reference sequence). The CDR3 protein is CAETGAGNTGNQPQHF. The CDR3 nucleotides read TGTGCCGAAACCGGGGCAGGGAATACTGGCAATCAGCCCCAGCATTTT.

This clonotype has a count of ten or more. A much larger clone sits a single nucleotide away, making a read error possible. The V call is TRBV7-3, the J call TRBJ2-5; maybe TRBD1 (6 bases). This CDR3 has 15 residues. CDR1 is SGHTA and CDR2 is FQGTGA in the germline V gene. The CDR3: CACSPNPGQRGTQYF. In DNA form, the CDR3 reads TGTGCCTGCAGCCCTAACCCGGGACAAAGGGGAACCCAGTACTTC. The entire variable domain, with the rest obtained from reference TRBV7-3 and TRBJ2-5, is as follows: GAGVSQTPSNKVTEKGKYVELRCDPISGHTALYWYRQSLGQGPEFLIYFQGTGAADDSGLPNDRFFAVRPEGSVSTLKIQRTERGDSAVYLCACSPNPGQRGTQYFGPGTRLLVL.

Many counts were recorded for this clonotype. This sequence joins TRBV15 and TRBJ1-4; weak D call: TRBD1 (6 bases). The CDR3 is 15 amino acids. V gave up 6 bases and J gave up 3 bases, with 14 bases separating them. The germline CDR1 and CDR2 sequences are LNHNV and YYDKDF (reference sequence). CDR3 residues: CATRGRRQANEKLFF. The CDR3, as DNA: TGTGCCACCAGGGGCAGGAGACAGGCTAATGAAAAACTGTTTTTT.

This clonotype has just a few counts. The CDR3 reads CATSRRGMDTEAFF. The CDR3, as DNA: TGTGCCACCAGCAGACGAGGGATGGACACTGAAGCTTTCTTT. This chain connects TRBV15 to TRBJ1-1, with unresolved D. The CDR3 contains 14 residues. In germline, CDR1 is LNHNV, CDR2 YYDKDF (reference sequence). The germline V and J ends were trimmed by 2 bases and 3 bases, with 10 bases remaining between them.

The gene calls are TRBV7-6 and TRBJ1-5, with D possibly TRBD1 on 6 matching bases. Germline CDR1 is SGHVS and CDR2 is FNYEAQ. The CDR3 consists of 11 residues. CDR3 bases: TGTGCTAGCCCAGGGGATCAGCCCCAGCATTTT. It translates to CASPGDQPQHF.

Of note for this clonotype: A read error may produce the germline difference seen at one junction end. This chain uses TRBV20-1 with TRBJ2-3; 10 bases agree with TRBD1. Germline loops: CDR1 DFQATT, CDR2 SNEGSKA (reference sequence). This CDR3 contains 9 residues. The CDR3 coding sequence is TGCAGTTCGGGGACAGGGGACGATTTT. This gives the protein CSSGTGDDF.

This clonotype was observed at least ten times. This may arise from a read error, as a much more abundant clone is one base away. The chain employs TRBV2 and TRBJ2-7; a possible D gene is TRBD2 (7 bases). The V end was cut by 3 bases, the J end by 7 bases, with 19 bases between. The CDR3 covers 15 residues. Germline assignment: CDR1 SNHLY and CDR2 FYNNEI. In nucleotides, the CDR3 is TGTGCCAGCAGTGATGGGGGGGCAGGGATATTGGAGCAGTACGTC. Encoded protein: CASSDGGAGILEQYV.

A word on this clonotype: A much larger clonotype is one base distant, so this may be a read error. The CDR3 is CAGSSVPESQYF. CDR3 nucleotides: TGTGCCGGCAGTTCAGTCCCGGAGAGCCAGTACTTC. The J gene is TRBJ2-5, the V gene TRBV27; D not certain. The CDR3 covers 12 residues. Germline V CDR1 and CDR2: MNHEY, SMNVEV (reference sequence).